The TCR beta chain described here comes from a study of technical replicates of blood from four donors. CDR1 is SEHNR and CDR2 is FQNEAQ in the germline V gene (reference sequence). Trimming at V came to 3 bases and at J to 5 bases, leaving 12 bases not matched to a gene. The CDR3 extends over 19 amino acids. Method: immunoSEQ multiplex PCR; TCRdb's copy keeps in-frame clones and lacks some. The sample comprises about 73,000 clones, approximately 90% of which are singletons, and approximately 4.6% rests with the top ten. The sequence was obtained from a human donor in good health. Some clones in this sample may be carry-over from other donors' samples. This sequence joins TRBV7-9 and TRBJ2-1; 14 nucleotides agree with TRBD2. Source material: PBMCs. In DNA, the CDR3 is TGTGCCAGCAGCTTGGGAAGACTAGCGGGGGGGCATGAAAACAATGAGCAGTTCTTC. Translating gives CASSLGRLAGGHENNEQFF. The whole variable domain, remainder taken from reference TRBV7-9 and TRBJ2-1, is DTGVSQNPRHKITKRGQNVTFRCDPISEHNRLYWYRQTLGQGPEFLTYFQNEAQLEKSRLLSDRFSAERPKGSFSTLEIQRTEQGDSAMYLCASSLGRLAGGHENNEQFFGPGTRLTVL.